This T cell receptor beta chain originates from a study of CD8 T cells in Susac syndrome (dated by TCRdb to the late 2010s). For the study in its entirety: Whether CD8+ T cell activation and differentiation in Susac syndrome was antigen driven was tested using repertoire sequencing.

Peripheral blood CD8+ and CD4+ T cells from healthy donors, Susac syndrome patients and multiple sclerosis patients were profiled using high-throughput TCR beta sequencing. Treatment-naive patients with stable or active relapsing-remitting disease fulfilling revised McDonald criteria were used as multiple sclerosis controls. Bulk CD8+ and CD4+ T cells were purified by magnetic negative isolation, whereas CD8+ TEMRA cells were enriched by FACS. Blood was collected in EDTA tubes and processed within 24 hours, with PBMCs isolated through density gradient centrifugation. PBMCs intended for TCR sequencing were cryopreserved in liquid nitrogen and thawed later in a water bath at 37 degrees C. A purity of at least 90% was achieved for sorted or isolated CD4+, CD8+ and CD8+ TEMRA cells. The germline V gene specifies SNHLY as CDR1 and FYNNEI as CDR2. At the junction V is shortened by 1 base and J by 8 bases; bases outside the gene matches: 6. The CDR3 sequence holds 17 residues, the cysteine and phenylalanine included. Only CDR3 DNA remains: 51 bases, in frame from the first base.

On this clonotype itself: It has no known antigen specificity. Base qualities are not recorded, but no much larger clone differs from it by a single base.

RNA was extracted with the RNeasy kit and roughly 0.5 to 1 ug was reverse transcribed using random hexamers. TCR beta CDR3 regions were amplified with the immunoSEQ multiplex PCR assay covering 54 Vbeta and 13 Jbeta segments. PCR amplification bias was corrected by using a synthetic template baseline for primer optimization and computational correction. The study's processing was this. Reads were assigned to V, D and J genes according to IMGT and analyzed in immunoSEQ Analyzer, with only productive sequences retained. To calculate clonality, Shannon entropy was normalized by log2 of the number of productive unique sequences and then subtracted from one. For each patient and control, public and private clones were evaluated within the 100 most prevalent clones. Clones were defined as Susac-specific when absent from the healthy and MS cohorts, from approximately 970 published viral clones and from other ImmuneACCESS disease sequences. TCRdb itself trimmed the public reads at Q25 with fastp, ran MiXCR and retained productive beta chains. Here each entry gathers all rows of one CDR3 protein and keeps the most common genes and DNA. These V and J calls originate from TCRdb's pipeline instead of the authors' own analysis. This sample holds 160,000 or so distinct CDR3 sequences; roughly 94% were observed only once. The ten largest make up about 0.089% of the sample.

Overall study outcomes, separate from this receptor: The number of individuals in the TCR sequencing and HLA analysis was acknowledged as relatively small.

In this chain, TRBV2 is recombined with TRBJ2-1, with 15 bases aligning to TRBD2. The source of this sequence is a human donor with multiple sclerosis. What was sequenced was CD4+ T cells from PBMCs. The DNA sequence reads TGTGCCAGCAGTGAAGAGGGACTAGCGGGAGGACCGCATGAGCAGTTCTTC. Protein translation: CASSEEGLAGGPHEQFF.